One sample yielded the 22 T cell receptor beta chains listed below, sequenced in a study of T cell responses to AZD1222 COVID-19 vaccine. Clones were sequenced by immunoSEQ multiplex PCR, and TCRdb holds only the in-frame ones, with some missing. Of approximately 150,000 clones listed, 93% are singletons. The sequenced sample was peripheral blood, obtained on day 0 of AZD1222 vaccination. The receptors originated from an adult in good health.

A single count supports this clone. The V gene is TRBV12-3 or TRBV12-4, the J gene TRBJ1-4; no clear D. Trimming stripped 3 bases from V and 7 bases from J, with 9 bases between. CDR3 length: 13 amino acids. Here the CDR3 DNA reads TGTGCCAGCAGTTTCTTATTGAGTGAAAAACTGTTTTTT. Residues: CASSFLLSEKLFF.

The rearrangement uses TRBV4-1 and TRBJ1-2; 10 bases agree with TRBD1. V shed 2 bases and J 0 bases; nucleotides not matched to a gene: 3. The CDR3 contains 16 residues. Germline V lookup: CDR1 MGHRA, CDR2 YSYEKL. The CDR3 sequence is CASSQTGQGANYGYTF. The CDR3 nucleotides read TGCGCCAGCAGCCAAACCGGACAGGGGGCTAACTATGGCTACACCTTC.

The V and J genes are TRBV7-2 and TRBJ2-3; 8 bases fit TRBD2. J was trimmed by 4 bases and V by 5 bases; bases with no gene match: 14. The germline V gene has CDR1 SGHTA and CDR2 FQGNSA. The CDR3 sequence is 17 residues long. CDR3 loop: CASSPRRGGPLSDTQYF. Here the CDR3 DNA reads TGTGCCAGCAGCCCGCGTCGGGGGGGTCCCTTGTCAGATACGCAGTATTTT.

The chain is built from TRBV3-1 (or the pseudogene TRBV3-2) and TRBJ2-1; 13 nucleotides line up with TRBD2. The germline V gene has CDR1 LGHDT and CDR2 YNNKEL (reference sequence). The CDR3 spans 15 residues. V gave up 6 bases and J gave up 5 bases; unmatched junction bases: 4. The CDR3, as DNA: TGTGCCAGCAGTACCGGGACTAGCGGGGACAATGAGCAGTTCTTC. The encoded protein is CASSTGTSGDNEQFF.

This clone was found once. This chain's CDR3 is CASRQGSGGVYTF. The CDR3 DNA reads TGTGCCAGCAGACAGGGATCCGGGGGTGTCTACACCTTC. V is TRBV9 and J is TRBJ1-2; a weak D match, TRBD1 (6 bases). V was shortened by 5 bases and J by 10 bases, with 18 bases between the two germline ends. CDR3 length: 13 amino acids. Germline V gene data show CDR1 as SGDLS and CDR2 as YYNGEE.

V usage is TRBV5-1 and J usage is TRBJ1-1, with TRBD1 as a possible D gene (6 bases). The V end was cut by 4 bases, the J end by 1 base, with 14 bases between. The V gene's germline CDR1 is SGHRS and CDR2 YFSETQ. The CDR3 is 15 amino acids. The CDR3 reads CASSPGHGRNTEAFF. The CDR3 DNA is TGCGCCAGCAGCCCGGGACATGGCCGGAACACTGAAGCTTTCTTT.

This sequence joins TRBV4-1 and TRBJ1-5; D is ambiguous. Per the germline V gene, CDR1 is MGHRA and CDR2 is YSYEKL. Trimming took 4 bases from V and 9 from J, leaving 16 bases between them. The CDR3 covers 14 residues. CDR3 protein: CASSPAMDPRPQHF. CDR3 bases: TGCGCCAGCAGCCCGGCCATGGACCCCAGGCCCCAGCATTTT.

The chain has TRBV7-3 and TRBJ1-2; possibly TRBD1 for D (6 bases). V gave up 3 bases and J gave up 7 bases, with 12 bases separating them. The CDR3 contains 13 residues. The germline V gene has CDR1 SGHTA and CDR2 FQGTGA. The CDR3 sequence is CASSFNRVTGYTF. Here the CDR3 DNA reads TGTGCCAGCAGCTTCAACAGGGTTACTGGCTACACCTTC.

The chain carries TRBV13 and TRBJ1-2; D not certain. CDR3 length: 17 residues. Germline loops: CDR1 PRHDT, CDR2 FYEKMQ (reference sequence). V dropped 2 bases and J dropped 0 bases, with 16 bases sitting between them. This CDR3 is CASSLITFGESNYGYTF. The CDR3 region has the DNA TGTGCCAGCAGCTTAATCACTTTTGGGGAATCTAACTATGGCTACACCTTC.

V usage is TRBV19 and J usage is TRBJ1-1; 7 bases are shared with TRBD1. Germline V CDR1 and CDR2: LNHDA, SQIVND (reference sequence). The CDR3 has 15 residues. Losses at the gene ends were 1 base for V and 4 bases for J; bases not matched to a gene: 6. CDR3 amino acids: CASSIGTGVATEAFF. In DNA, the CDR3 is TGTGCCAGTAGTATAGGAACAGGGGTCGCCACTGAAGCTTTCTTT.

V gene TRBV14 combines with J gene TRBJ1-2, with TRBD1 identical over 7 bases. Trimming cost V 3 bases and J 4 bases; bases outside gene matches: 8. The CDR3 totals 15 residues. Germline-derived CDR1 and CDR2 are SGHDN and FVKESK. CDR3 nucleotide sequence: TGTGCCAGCAGCCATAAGACATGGACAGGCTATGGCTACACCTTC. As protein: CASSHKTWTGYGYTF.

The V and J genes are TRBV19 and TRBJ2-1; possible D gene TRBD2, 6 bases. V dropped 1 base and J dropped 7 bases, with 17 bases sitting between them. The germline gives CDR1 LNHDA, CDR2 SQIVND (reference sequence). The CDR3 sequence is 16 residues long. The CDR3 DNA reads as TGTGCCAGTAGTATAGGGGATACCGGGACTTGGAATGAGCAGTTCTTC. Protein sequence: CASSIGDTGTWNEQFF.

This chain uses TRBV6-5 with TRBJ1-2; unclear D gene. The CDR3 spans 13 residues. Germline CDR1 and CDR2: MNHEY and SVGAGI. Trimming stripped 2 bases from V and 8 bases from J, with 12 bases between. CDR3 DNA: TGTGCCAGCAGTTACCAGCCAGGTATCGGCTACACCTTC. This gives the protein CASSYQPGIGYTF.

J is TRBJ2-7 and V is TRBV12-2; the D call of TRBD2 is as the table states it, not checked on the DNA. TRBV12-2 is described as a pseudogene. The length of the CDR3 is 20 residues. The CDR3 sequence: CASRLALQHDYVPALYEQYF. CDR3 nucleotide sequence: TGTGCAAGTCGCTTAGCGTTGCAGCACGACTACGTTCCTGCGCTCTACGAGCAGTACTTC.

The chain has TRBV5-5 and TRBJ1-2; no clear D. Per the germline V gene, CDR1 is SGHKS and CDR2 is YYEKEE (reference sequence). The V end was cut by 2 bases, the J end by 0 bases, with 20 bases between. The CDR3 loop spans 18 amino acids. CDR3 sequence reads: CASSFEEVPPPTNYGYTF. The CDR3 DNA sequence: TGTGCCAGCAGCTTTGAGGAGGTGCCACCCCCTACTAACTATGGCTACACCTTC.

The V call is TRBV5-1, the J call TRBJ2-3, with TRBD2 matching over 11 bases. The CDR3 contains 16 residues. V lost 4 bases and J lost 2; bases outside the gene matches: 6. CDR1 SGHRS and CDR2 YFSETQ come from the germline V gene. Written as DNA, the CDR3 is TGCGCCAGCAGCGGCGGGACTAGCGGAAACACAGATACGCAGTATTTT. It translates to CASSGGTSGNTDTQYF.

The chain uses TRBV11-3 and TRBJ2-2; 8 nucleotides line up with TRBD2. The trim removed 3 bases at V and 3 bases at J, leaving 0 bases unmatched. Germline V lookup: CDR1 SGHNT, CDR2 YENEEA. This CDR3 spans 14 amino acids. The CDR3 sequence is CASSFSGDTGELFF. In DNA form, the CDR3 reads TGTGCCAGCAGCTTTAGCGGGGACACCGGGGAGCTGTTTTTT.

V gene TRBV6-6 combines with J gene TRBJ1-2, with no clear D. The CDR3 is 11 amino acids. Trimming shortened V by 8 bases and J by 5 bases, and 9 bases separated the two germline ends. From germline, CDR1 is MNHNY and CDR2 SVGAGI (reference sequence). The CDR3: CASANLYGYTF. The DNA of the CDR3 is TGTGCCAGCGCGAATCTTTATGGCTACACCTTC.

This sequence joins TRBV27 and TRBJ2-5, with unresolved D. CDR1 and CDR2 (germline): MNHEY, SMNVEV (reference sequence). This CDR3 is built from 13 residues. V lost 2 bases to trimming and J lost 5 bases, with 9 bases between them. The CDR3 region has the DNA TGTGCCAGCAGTTTACGGCCGAGGGAGACCCAGTACTTC. Its translation is CASSLRPRETQYF.

The rearrangement joins TRBV19 to TRBJ1-5; D call uncertain. Germline V lookup: CDR1 LNHDA, CDR2 SQIVND (reference sequence). V gave up 4 bases and J gave up 7 bases, with 17 bases separating them. The CDR3 is made up of 15 amino acids. CDR3 nucleotide sequence: TGTGCCAGTAGTACCGACTCGGGAGGTGGCCAGCCCCAGCATTTT. Translating it yields CASSTDSGGGQPQHF.

The chain carries TRBV19 and TRBJ2-7; D is tentatively TRBD1 or TRBD2 (6 bases each). Germline-derived CDR1 and CDR2 are LNHDA and SQIVND (reference sequence). The CDR3 has 14 amino acids. V gave up 5 bases and J gave up 4 bases, with 15 bases separating them. Here the CDR3 DNA reads TGTGCCAGTAGTGAGGGGGGACAACCTTACGAGCAGTACTTC. It yields the protein CASSEGGQPYEQYF.

The rearrangement joins TRBV3-1 (or the pseudogene TRBV3-2) to TRBJ2-7; no definite D call. Trimming stripped 1 base from V and 3 bases from J, with 10 bases between. The CDR3 is made up of 14 amino acids. In germline, CDR1 is LGHDT, CDR2 YNNKEL (reference sequence). In nucleotides, the CDR3 is TGTGCCAGCAGCCAAGGACGTATTCTCTACGAGCAGTACTTC. Translating it yields CASSQGRILYEQYF.